Included here is one T cell receptor (beta chain) sequence, with context. Its antigen is still unknown. The data were obtained in a study of graft-versus-host responses after intestinal transplantation. Study-wide background: Tacrolimus plus steroids were given to all recipients for roughly 3 years, preceded by anti-thymocyte globulin induction.

The CDR3 length is 19 residues. From germline, CDR1 is SGHNT and CDR2 YYREEE (reference sequence). The trim removed 2 bases at V and 4 bases at J, leaving 18 bases unmatched. Whole-study results and caveats: Across patients carrying graft-donor T cell macrochimerism, allografts held high graft-versus-host to host-versus-graft clonal ratios. Recipient marrow held GvH clones, some first seen in ileum or blood.

Some clones are missing from TCRdb's copy, which holds only in-frame ones; the method was immunoSEQ multiplex PCR. Seen here are over 75,000 clones, about 88% observed once, and the top ten hold under 0.3%. This sequence joins TRBV5-4 and TRBJ2-1; 7 bases agree with TRBD2. The receptor comes from a human donor who was the organ donor for an intestinal transplant. The material sequenced was unstimulated CD4+ T cells sorted from spleen or lymph node cells, taken before transplant. CDR3 residues: CASSLSKNYGLGEYNEQFF. CDR3 DNA: TGTGCCAGCAGCTTATCGAAAAACTATGGACTAGGAGAATACAATGAGCAGTTCTTC.